Below, 10 T cell receptor beta chains from the same sample are listed, as sequenced in a study of T cell repertoires in cytomegalovirus infection. Via MiXCR, TCRdb re-called the reads, giving one row per CDR3 protein. In the table there are about 360,000 distinct CDR3 sequences, around 18% of which are singletons. Sequenced material: PBMCs. The receptors were gathered from a human donor in good health (CMV status not recorded). Some clones in this sample may be carry-over from other donors' samples.

This clonotype was picked up many times. The chain carries TRBV7-2 and TRBJ1-4, with TRBD1 identical over 8 bases. The V gene end was trimmed by 4 bases and the J gene end by 6 bases; junction bases not matched to a gene: 7. This CDR3 comprises 15 residues. The V gene's germline CDR1 is SGHTA and CDR2 FQGNSA. CDR3 sequence (DNA): TGTGCCAGCAGCTCGTTGGGACAGGTAGATGAAAAACTGTTTTTT. Protein product: CASSSLGQVDEKLFF.

This clonotype was seen at least ten times. The chain joins TRBV19 to TRBJ2-7, with D unresolved. The germline V and J ends were trimmed by 5 bases and 0 bases, with 11 bases remaining between them. The CDR3 spans 14 residues. Looked up from germline, CDR1 is LNHDA and CDR2 is SQIVND (reference sequence). CDR3 in DNA: TGTGCCAGTAGTCCACCTAGGAGCTCCTACGAGCAGTACTTC. Its translation: CASSPPRSSYEQYF. Drawing the rest from reference TRBV19 and TRBJ2-7, the complete variable domain is DGGITQSPKYLFRKEGQNVTLSCEQNLNHDAMYWYRQDPGQGLRLIYYSQIVNDFQKGDIAEGYSVSREKKESFPLTVTSAQKNPTAFYLCASSPPRSSYEQYFGPGTRLTVT.

This clonotype was seen repeatedly, ten times or more. J is TRBJ2-5 and V is TRBV12-3 or TRBV12-4; 9 bases align to TRBD1. With 5 bases clipped from V and 3 bases from J, the junction kept 1 base outside the gene matches. This CDR3 comprises 13 residues. The CDR3 coding sequence is TGTGCCAGCAGTCGGACAGGGGAAGAGACCCAGTACTTC. Translated, it gives CASSRTGEETQYF.

This clonotype has a count of ten or more. CDR3 DNA sequence: TGTGCCAGCAGTTCCCTCCCGGGGCCACAGCCCCAGCATTTT. Protein: CASSSLPGPQPQHF. The rearrangement joins TRBV12-3 or TRBV12-4 to TRBJ1-5, with TRBD1 as a possible D gene (5 bases). CDR3 length equals 14 residues. V was pared by 4 bases and J by 7 bases, with 14 bases between.

This clonotype was picked up a small number of times. The chain links TRBV20-1 to TRBJ2-7; the D gene could be TRBD1 or TRBD2 (7 bases each). The CDR3 is made up of 15 amino acids. Trimming took 4 bases from V and 0 from J, leaving 16 bases between them. Germline CDR1 reads DFQATT; CDR2 reads SNEGSKA (reference sequence). This CDR3 is CSANDREGDSYEQYF. The DNA for the CDR3 is TGCAGTGCTAATGACAGGGAGGGGGACTCCTACGAGCAGTACTTC.

The table lists this clonotype with many counts. The chain combines TRBV7-8 with TRBJ2-5; 14 bases line up with TRBD2. With V trimmed by 5 bases and J by 0 bases, 5 bases remained unmatched. The CDR3 loop spans 17 amino acids. Per germline, CDR1 SGHVS and CDR2 FQNEAQ. CDR3 residues: CASSPPGLAGDQETQYF. The CDR3 nucleotides read TGTGCCAGCAGCCCGCCGGGACTAGCGGGGGACCAAGAGACCCAGTACTTC.

The V call is TRBV20-1, the J call TRBJ2-3; 13 bases are shared with TRBD2. This CDR3 spans 17 amino acids. V was pared by 3 bases and J by 6 bases, with 12 bases of the junction left unmatched. CDR1 DFQATT and CDR2 SNEGSKA come from the germline V gene (reference sequence). The DNA of the CDR3 is TGCAGTGCTAGTCTGGAACTAGCGGGAGGGCCTAGGGATACGCAGTATTTT. This codes for CSASLELAGGPRDTQYF.

This clonotype was seen only a few times. V is TRBV9 and J is TRBJ1-1; a possible D gene is TRBD1 (5 bases). Trimming took off 0 bases at V and 2 bases at J, with 11 bases between the two ends. The germline gives CDR1 SGDLS, CDR2 YYNGEE. The CDR3 runs 15 residues. The CDR3 DNA reads TGTGCCAGCAGCGTAGTAGGGGCGCGAAACACTGAAGCTTTCTTT. Translating gives CASSVVGARNTEAFF.

V gene TRBV20-1 combines with J gene TRBJ2-4; D not resolved. Trimming took off 6 bases at V and 9 bases at J, with 18 bases between the two ends. Germline CDR1 and CDR2: DFQATT and SNEGSKA (reference sequence). The CDR3 totals 13 residues. This CDR3 reads CSAAPPPWAIQYF. CDR3 sequence (DNA): TGCAGTGCGGCACCCCCCCCCTGGGCCATTCAGTACTTC.

The chain joins TRBV18 to TRBJ2-3; 7 bases are shared with TRBD1. V gave up 2 bases and J gave up 9 bases; unmatched junction bases: 5. The CDR3 is 13 residues long. The germline CDR1 and CDR2 sequences are KGHSH and LQKENI. CDR3: CASSPTGQATQYF. CDR3 coding DNA: TGTGCCAGCTCACCAACCGGACAGGCCACGCAGTATTTT.